This T cell receptor (beta chain) was obtained from a study of cytomegalovirus exposure and HLA in healthy donors. PCR used 60 Vbeta primers and 13 Jbeta primers. Libraries were prepared by immunoSEQ multiplex PCR; TCRdb keeps only in-frame clonotypes and omits some of them. Of 120,000 to 150,000 clones in the sample, just under 75% were seen once. Study-level results: In an earlier analysis, productive rearrangement rates for most beta V segments clustered near 87% or 30%.

Note on this clone: The antigen remains unidentified.

With 4 bases clipped from V and 6 bases from J, the junction kept 15 bases outside the gene matches. This CDR3 region has 16 residues. The germline CDR1 and CDR2 sequences are MDHEN and SYDVKM. The TCR comes from a woman aged 18-29 years in good health and CMV-seronegative. The sequenced material came from PBMCs. J is TRBJ2-7 and V is TRBV28, with 7 bases that match TRBD2. The CDR3 sequence: CASSYPLRSGVVEQYF. The CDR3 DNA follows: TGTGCCAGCAGTTACCCCCTTCGGAGCGGGGTAGTCGAGCAGTACTTC.